Described below is a single TCR beta chain sequence and its context. This clonotype has at least ten counts. This clone's antigen is unknown. No clone much larger than this one lies a single base away; base qualities are absent. The TCR beta CDR3 regions were amplified from the RNA transcripts. The TCR CDR3 was subjected to a first round of RT-PCR using the HTBI primer set and the Qiagen OneStep RT-PCR kit. Libraries were constructed in a second round of multiplex PCR, after which size selection and purification were performed. Libraries were sequenced paired-end with 100 bp reads on an Illumina HiSeq2000. The authors' analysis ran thus. Raw data were processed with SOAPnuke, discarding reads with adapters, uncalled bases, mean Phred below 15, or no exact constant-primer or identifier match. High-quality paired reads were merged with COPE v1.2.5, and unique nucleotide sequences were defined as clonotypes. Clonotypes were aligned to IMGT TRBV, TRBD and TRBJ reference segments using MiTCR v1.1. Analysis was restricted to V-J combinations with a frequency above 0.0001, which covered 98% to 99.2% of repertoires. The TCS score was defined as F50 (clonal expansion) divided by E x V (chaos), with BLOSUM62-based TCRdist calculated between CDR3 peptides within each V-J. Welch's t-statistics and random forest reduced roughly 500 V-J features to 13, which were used in a naive Bayes classifier (R e1071). TCRdb ran its own pipeline on the public reads, namely fastp trimming at Q25 and MiXCR clone calling, and kept in-frame beta chains. One record per CDR3 amino acid sequence lists the most common genes and DNA. The authors' filters were not applied to this entry. In all, the sample holds over 350,000 distinct CDR3 sequences, and roughly 13% of those were seen once. Clones ranked in the top ten supply 25% to 30% of the sample.

This entry is derived from a study of T cells in Graves' hyperthyroidism and ophthalmopathy (dated by TCRdb to the late 2010s). Context from the whole study: Peripheral blood samples were taken at the time of initial diagnosis, prior to any treatment. Following sampling, methimazole starting at 30 mg daily was given to hyperthyroidism patients, and high-dose intravenous methylprednisolone was given to ophthalmopathy patients. The paper describes TCR Vbeta CDR3 sequencing of 120 to 150 peripheral blood samples, made up of approximately 40 ophthalmopathy patients, around 78 hyperthyroidism patients and 17 progressor patients. A discovery cohort of approximately 100 patients, roughly 40 with Graves' ophthalmopathy and roughly 59 with stable Graves' hyperthyroidism, was used to find distinguishing TCR V-J signatures. The study also compared thyroid tissue and blood T-cell repertoires from five or six Graves' hyperthyroidism patients. An independent validation cohort of fewer than 20 hyperthyroidism patients and some 15 patients who later progressed to ophthalmopathy tested prospective prediction of ophthalmopathy. The approximately 100 discovery patients were randomly split 7:3 into training and test sets.

The CDR3 covers 12 residues, taking in both the cysteine and the phenylalanine. Only the CDR3 part of the read is kept: 36 bases, read in frame from the first base. CDR1 PRHDT and CDR2 FYEKMQ were looked up in the germline V gene (reference sequence). Trimmed from V: 6 bases; trimmed from J: 9 bases; junction bases lacking a gene match: 4. Ophthalmopathy patients had moderately to severely active disease, with a Clinical Activity Score of 3 or more, a NOSPECS grade of 4 or more, and a disease duration of less than 3 months. Exclusion was applied to patients with uncontrolled infections, other autoimmune diseases, pregnancy or lactation. Diagnoses were established on the basis of clinical symptoms, serum thyroxine and TRAb, thyroid ultrasound, and orbital computed tomography. Ficoll-Paque density gradient centrifugation was used to isolate PBMCs from about 10 ml of fresh peripheral blood. Trizol reagent was used to extract total RNA, and RNA quality was then checked on an Agilent 2100 Bioanalyzer.

Broad study findings and their caveats: Blood samples also contained most of the expanded thyroid clonotypes (frequency above 0.001), which suggests that blood repertoires may reflect thyroid immune responses. In validation, the model predicted progression to ophthalmopathy a median of around six months before onset, with about 67% sensitivity and roughly 79% specificity. Sample size was not statistically predetermined, and investigators were not blinded to group allocation. Ophthalmopathy was separated from stable hyperthyroidism by a 13 V-J signature model, with approximately 90% sensitivity and just over 81% specificity obtained in cross-validation and 80%/75% obtained in testing.

The rearrangement combines TRBV13 with TRBJ2-3; a stretch of 9 junction bases matches TRBD2. The origin of this receptor is a man aged 50 to 60 with Graves' ophthalmopathy. The sequenced sample consisted of blood. Here is the DNA: TGTGCCAGCAGTAGCGGGAGAAGCACGCAGTATTTT. The resulting protein is CASSSGRSTQYF.